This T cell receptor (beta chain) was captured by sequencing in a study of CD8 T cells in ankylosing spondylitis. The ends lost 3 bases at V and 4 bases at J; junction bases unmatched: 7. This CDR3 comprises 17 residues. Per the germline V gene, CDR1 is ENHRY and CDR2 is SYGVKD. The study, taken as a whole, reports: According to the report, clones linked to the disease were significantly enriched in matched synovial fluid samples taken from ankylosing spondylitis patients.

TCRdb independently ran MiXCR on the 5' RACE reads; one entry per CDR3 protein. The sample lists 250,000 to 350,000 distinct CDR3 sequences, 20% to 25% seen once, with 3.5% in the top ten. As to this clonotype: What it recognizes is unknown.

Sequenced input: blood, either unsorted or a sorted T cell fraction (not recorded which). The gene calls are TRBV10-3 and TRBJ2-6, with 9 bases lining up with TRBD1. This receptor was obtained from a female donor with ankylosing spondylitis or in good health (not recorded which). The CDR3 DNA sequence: TGTGCCATCAGTGAAGGGACAGGGCCGAGAGGGGCCAACGTCCTGACTTTC. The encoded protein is CAISEGTGPRGANVLTF.